The T cell receptor beta chain under discussion was sequenced for a study of blood T cell repertoires in COVID-19. Study at large: T cells, B-cell-depleted T cells, or PBMCs supplied cDNA or gDNA.

In germline, CDR1 is MNHEY, CDR2 SVGAGI. The CDR3 runs 13 residues. Trimming stripped 3 bases from V and 6 bases from J, with 11 bases between. Assay: immunoSEQ multiplex PCR; the TCRdb copy retains only in-frame clones and omits some. The data show approximately 200,000 clones, more than 75% seen once. Seattle cases were enrolled at active infection and followed longitudinally. This receptor was identified in a middle-aged woman with COVID-19, enrolled during active disease. The specimen was peripheral blood. The chain combines TRBV6-5 with TRBJ1-2; D remains unclear. CDR3 bases: TGTGCCAGCAGTTATTCGGGGTTCGATGGCTACACCTTC. Encoded protein: CASSYSGFDGYTF.